A single sample is the source of the 25 T cell receptor beta chains below, sequenced in a study of neurological immune-mediated disorders (dated by TCRdb to about 2019). The library came from 5' RACE. Instrument used: Illumina HiSeq 2500. The public reads were reanalyzed by TCRdb: fastp trimming at Q25, MiXCR alignment, in-frame beta chains only. Records with the same CDR3 protein are collapsed into one entry carrying the most frequent genes and DNA. The sample table holds 90,000 to 100,000 distinct CDR3 sequences, of which around 3.3% were seen once. In total, the top ten clones hold roughly 6% of the sample. Sequencing used PBMCs. All receptors come from a woman between 18 and 29 years old with multiple sclerosis.

There are many counts of this clonotype. This chain connects TRBV7-6 to TRBJ2-7; D is perhaps TRBD1 (6 bases). Germline CDR1 reads SGHVS; CDR2 reads FNYEAQ. CDR3 length: 16 amino acids. V shed 0 bases and J shed 2 bases, with 14 bases lying between them. The CDR3 nucleotides are TGTGCCAGCAGCTTAGCATCAGGCGGACAGACCTACGAGCAGTACTTC. Translated, it gives CASSLASGGQTYEQYF.

This clonotype was detected ten times or more. This chain connects TRBV27 to TRBJ1-4, with 8 bases matching TRBD1. Germline V lookup: CDR1 MNHEY, CDR2 SMNVEV (reference sequence). The V and J ends lost 5 bases and 7 bases, in that order; junction bases with no gene match: 3. This CDR3 region has 13 residues. Here the CDR3 DNA reads TGTGCCAGCAGTACTGGACAGGGTGAAAAACTGTTTTTT. Its protein product is CASSTGQGEKLFF.

Concerning this clonotype itself: This could be a read error, since a much larger clone is one nucleotide away. The chain carries TRBV7-2 and TRBJ2-6; D is possibly TRBD1 (5 bases). This CDR3 has 16 amino acids. The germline V gene encodes CDR1 SGHTA and CDR2 FQGNSA. The CDR3 DNA sequence: TGTGCCAGCAGCACTTCAATTAGCTCTGGGGCCAAAGTCCTGACTTTC. It encodes CASSTSISSGAKVLTF.

This clonotype has ten or more counts. The chain is built from TRBV20-1 and TRBJ1-2, with D perhaps TRBD1 (6 bases). Trimming left V 6 bases short and J 0 bases short, with 11 bases between. The CDR3 spans 13 residues. Germline CDR1 and CDR2: DFQATT and SNEGSKA (reference sequence). In nucleotides, the CDR3 is TGCAGTGCCGGACAGCCAGCTAACTATGGCTACACCTTC. Protein product: CSAGQPANYGYTF.

There are many counts of this clonotype. J is TRBJ2-1 and V is TRBV20-1, with D maybe TRBD2 (5 bases). The V end lost 0 bases, the J end lost 3 bases, and 9 bases lay between the germline ends. CDR3 size: 14 residues. The germline V gene encodes CDR1 DFQATT and CDR2 SNEGSKA (reference sequence). The CDR3 DNA reads as TGCAGTGCTAGAGAGTCCCGGGACTACAATGAGCAGTTCTTC. Protein: CSARESRDYNEQFF.

This clonotype was seen repeatedly, ten times or more. The chain recombines TRBV7-6 with TRBJ2-3; a possible D gene is TRBD2 (5 bases). The length of the CDR3 is 16 residues. Per germline, CDR1 SGHVS and CDR2 FNYEAQ. Between the trimmed V and J ends, which lost 4 bases and 2 bases, there was a span of 16 bases. CDR3 DNA sequence: TGTGCCAGCAGCTCCGAGGCCACTAGTGACACAGATACGCAGTATTTT. Amino acid sequence: CASSSEATSDTDTQYF. The full variable domain, its missing parts supplied by reference TRBV7-6 and TRBJ2-3, is GAGVSQSPRYKVTKRGQDVALRCDPISGHVSLYWYRQALGQGPEFLTYFNYEAQQDKSGLPNDRFSAERPEGSISTLTIQRTEQRDSAMYRCASSSEATSDTDTQYFGPGTRLTVL.

This clonotype was picked up many times. The genes are TRBV20-1 and TRBJ2-4, with TRBD2 identical over 8 bases. The V and J ends lost 6 bases and 0 bases, in that order; junction bases with no gene match: 16. This CDR3 spans 18 amino acids. Germline CDR1 and CDR2: DFQATT and SNEGSKA (reference sequence). CDR3 nucleotides: TGCAGTGCGACCGCTACTCGGGGGGGACCACTAGCCAAAAACATTCAGTACTTC. It is translated as CSATATRGGPLAKNIQYF.

This clonotype was found many times. The chain couples TRBV12-3 or TRBV12-4 to TRBJ2-2; D remains ambiguous. The CDR3 runs 15 residues. V shed 4 bases and J shed 1 base, with 10 bases lying between them. The CDR3 DNA follows: TGTGCCAGCAGTTCACTAACGGTGAACACCGGGGAGCTGTTTTTT. Protein sequence: CASSSLTVNTGELFF.

This clonotype has a count of ten or more. The rearrangement uses TRBV3-1 and TRBJ1-1; D is unclear. The CDR3 contains 16 residues. Trimming left V 0 bases short and J 1 base short, with 12 bases between. Germline values: CDR1 LGHDT, CDR2 YNNKEL (reference sequence). CDR3 loop: CASSQDRLMGNTEAFF. The CDR3 bases are TGTGCCAGCAGCCAAGATCGATTAATGGGGAACACTGAAGCTTTCTTT.

This clonotype was recorded many times. The rearrangement links TRBV20-1 to TRBJ2-7, with 13 bases fitting TRBD2. The CDR3 is 13 amino acids. V was pared by 6 bases and J by 6 bases, with 5 bases of the junction left unmatched. The germline V gene has CDR1 DFQATT and CDR2 SNEGSKA (reference sequence). The CDR3: CSARTSGSFEQYF. The CDR3 bases are TGCAGTGCAAGGACTAGCGGGAGTTTCGAGCAGTACTTC.

This clonotype was seen ten or more times. V gene TRBV28 combines with J gene TRBJ2-5; D may be TRBD2 (6 bases). The CDR3 totals 14 residues. Germline CDR1 is MDHEN and CDR2 is SYDVKM. V shed 6 bases and J shed 5 bases, with 16 bases lying between them. CDR3 bases: TGTGCCAGCAGGGATAGCGGAGGAGGGGAGACCCAGTACTTC. Its protein is CASRDSGGGETQYF. Using reference TRBV28 and TRBJ2-5 for the parts outside the CDR3, the full variable domain is DVKVTQSSRYLVKRTGEKVFLECVQDMDHENMFWYRQDPGLGLRLIYFSYDVKMKEKGDIPEGYSVSREKKERFSLILESASTNQTSMYLCASRDSGGGETQYFGPGTRLLVL.

This clonotype was found many times. The chain combines TRBV5-1 with TRBJ2-7; TRBD1 aligns across 9 bases. This CDR3 spans 14 amino acids. Germline CDR1 SGHRS, CDR2 YFSETQ. After removal of 0 bases from V and 5 bases from J, the junction contained 3 bases not matched to a gene. CDR3 in amino acids: CASSLVGQGHEQYF. In nucleotides, the CDR3 is TGCGCCAGCAGCTTGGTGGGACAGGGCCACGAGCAGTACTTC.

This clonotype was detected ten times or more. CDR3 in amino acids: CASSSNPSGSYEQYF. As DNA, the CDR3 is TGTGCCAGCAGCTCTAACCCTAGCGGGTCCTACGAGCAGTACTTC. This chain joins TRBV7-2 and TRBJ2-7, with 8 bases identical to TRBD2. Germline CDR1 SGHTA, CDR2 FQGNSA. The CDR3 loop spans 15 amino acids. The V segment lost 4 bases and the J segment 1 base; nucleotides outside the gene matches: 6.

This clonotype occurred many times. The chain recombines TRBV27 with TRBJ2-1, with TRBD2 identical over 11 bases. Losses at the gene ends were 6 bases for V and 6 bases for J; bases not matched to a gene: 13. The germline gives CDR1 MNHEY, CDR2 SMNVEV (reference sequence). CDR3 length: 17 residues. The CDR3 loop reads CASSFSGGAGFFNEQFF. The CDR3 DNA follows: TGTGCCAGCAGCTTTAGCGGGGGGGCCGGTTTTTTCAATGAGCAGTTCTTC.

This clonotype showed up many times. The chain links TRBV4-3 to TRBJ2-7, with no clear D. CDR1 LGHNA and CDR2 YSLEER come from the germline V gene. CDR3 length: 14 residues. Trimming stripped 0 bases from V and 2 bases from J, with 8 bases between. CDR3 region: CASSQEPGPYEQYF. The CDR3, as DNA: TGCGCCAGCAGCCAAGAGCCAGGACCCTACGAGCAGTACTTC.

This clonotype was seen at least ten times. The rearrangement links TRBV20-1 to TRBJ1-1; D might be TRBD1 (5 bases). Germline CDR1 is DFQATT and CDR2 is SNEGSKA (reference sequence). The CDR3 is 12 residues long. The ends were cut back, 7 bases at V and 7 bases at J, with 16 bases in the middle. The CDR3 protein is CSGKRDEREAFF. DNA for the CDR3: TGCAGTGGGAAGAGGGACGAACGTGAAGCTTTCTTT.

This clonotype was detected many times. The V call is TRBV27, the J call TRBJ2-3, with TRBD2 identical over 10 bases. The germline V gene has CDR1 MNHEY and CDR2 SMNVEV (reference sequence). With 1 base clipped from V and 1 base from J, the junction kept 2 bases outside the gene matches. CDR3 length: 16 residues. The CDR3 loop reads CASSLFGTSGTDTQYF. Written as DNA, the CDR3 is TGTGCCAGCAGTTTATTTGGGACTAGCGGCACAGATACGCAGTATTTT.

This clonotype was counted many times. The V and J genes are TRBV6-6 and TRBJ1-2; 9 nucleotides agree with TRBD1. V gave up 6 bases and J gave up 2 bases; unmatched junction bases: 4. The CDR3 has 14 amino acids. Germline assignment: CDR1 MNHNY and CDR2 SVGAGI (reference sequence). This CDR3 reads CASRRTGANYGYTF. CDR3 in DNA: TGTGCCAGCAGGCGGACAGGGGCGAACTATGGCTACACCTTC.

There are many counts of this clonotype. The rearrangement links TRBV7-9 to TRBJ1-2; D may be TRBD1 (6 bases). Trimming cost V 5 bases and J 2 bases, with 15 bases left between them. The CDR3 length is 15 residues. The germline CDR1 and CDR2 sequences are SEHNR and FQNEAQ (reference sequence). The CDR3 DNA reads TGTGCCAGCAGCAGCTCGGGACATCAAAACTATGGCTACACCTTC. Protein: CASSSSGHQNYGYTF.

This clonotype was recorded at least ten times. The chain has TRBV6-2 or TRBV6-3 and TRBJ2-7, with D perhaps matching TRBD1 or TRBD2 (6 bases each). CDR1 and CDR2 from the germline V gene are MNHEY and SVGEGT. The length of the CDR3 is 17 residues. The germline V and J ends were trimmed by 2 bases and 4 bases, with 21 bases remaining between them. In nucleotides, the CDR3 is TGTGCCAGCAGTTACGGCCCTCGGGGGCAAGCTACTTACGAGCAGTACTTC. Its translation is CASSYGPRGQATYEQYF.

This clonotype was seen ten or more times. V is TRBV5-1 and J is TRBJ2-5; D perhaps matches TRBD1 (5 bases). Germline V gives CDR1 SGHRS, CDR2 YFSETQ. The CDR3 totals 15 residues. V was clipped by 4 bases and J by 3 bases, with 16 bases between them. CDR3: CASSTGPMTEETQYF. DNA for the CDR3: TGCGCCAGCAGCACGGGCCCTATGACAGAAGAGACCCAGTACTTC.

This clonotype was seen repeatedly, ten times or more. The J gene is TRBJ2-7, the V gene TRBV5-1, with D tentatively TRBD2 (5 bases). The germline V gene has CDR1 SGHRS and CDR2 YFSETQ. Trimming stripped 4 bases from V and 5 bases from J, with 10 bases between. The CDR3 has 12 amino acids. This chain's CDR3 is CASSGGSNEQYF. The CDR3 coding sequence is TGCGCCAGCAGCGGCGGGTCTAACGAGCAGTACTTC. The full variable domain, with the rest looked up from reference TRBV5-1 and TRBJ2-7, is KAGVTQTPRYLIKTRGQQVTLSCSPISGHRSVSWYQQTPGQGLQFLFEYFSETQRNKGNFPGRFSGRQFSNSRSEMNVSTLELGDSALYLCASSGGSNEQYFGPGTRLTVT.

This clonotype was counted ten times or more. The rearrangement links TRBV12-3 or TRBV12-4 to TRBJ1-6; 8 nucleotides align to TRBD1. The CDR3 contains 15 residues. The trim removed 5 bases at V and 7 bases at J, leaving 7 bases unmatched. The CDR3 spells CASSSPGQANSPLHF. The CDR3 nucleotides are TGTGCCAGCAGTAGCCCGGGACAGGCGAATTCACCCCTCCACTTT.

Ten or more counts support this clonotype. The chain recombines TRBV5-1 with TRBJ2-7; 11 bases align to TRBD2. This CDR3 is built from 17 residues. Germline assignment: CDR1 SGHRS and CDR2 YFSETQ. V trimming: 5 bases; J trimming: 3 bases; junction bases outside the gene matches: 13. CDR3 in amino acids: CASRPYSGGALGYEQYF. The CDR3, as DNA: TGCGCCAGCAGACCTTATAGCGGGGGGGCCTTGGGCTACGAGCAGTACTTC.

This clonotype came up many times. The chain carries TRBV20-1 and TRBJ1-5, with TRBD1 as a possible D gene (5 bases). The CDR3 covers 13 residues. The germline gives CDR1 DFQATT, CDR2 SNEGSKA (reference sequence). Trimming removed 4 bases from V and 2 bases from J, with 9 bases in between. As DNA, the CDR3 is TGCAGTGCTACCGGGGACGGCAATCAGCCCCAGCATTTT. Amino acids: CSATGDGNQPQHF.